This T cell receptor beta chain was retrieved from a study of T cell responses to AZD1222 COVID-19 vaccine. Study outcomes and limitations: No repertoire was sampled before or during the peak T cell response, only after it. Unmutated variant regions are reportedly targeted by nearly half of spike-specific TCRs. Spike regions recognized by vaccine-associated CD4 TCRs spanned the protein, led by 160-218 and 743-854. Clonal diversity was possibly underestimated, and white British individuals and females predominated among donors.

Germline V gives CDR1 SGHDN, CDR2 FVKESK. Trimming removed 1 base from V and 7 bases from J, with 13 bases in between. There are 14 residues in the CDR3. Of note for this clone: Its antigen is currently unknown.

Generated by immunoSEQ multiplex PCR, the TCRdb table keeps only in-frame clones and is missing some. The sample carries tens of thousands of clones, around 90% recorded once. The receptor was derived from an adult in good health. Sequenced here: peripheral blood, sampled on day 0 of MenACWY control vaccination. V gene TRBV14 combines with J gene TRBJ1-1; tentative D call: TRBD1 (5 bases). CDR3 loop: CASSQGPRDGEAFF. CDR3 in DNA: TGTGCCAGCAGCCAAGGGCCCCGGGACGGTGAAGCTTTCTTT.